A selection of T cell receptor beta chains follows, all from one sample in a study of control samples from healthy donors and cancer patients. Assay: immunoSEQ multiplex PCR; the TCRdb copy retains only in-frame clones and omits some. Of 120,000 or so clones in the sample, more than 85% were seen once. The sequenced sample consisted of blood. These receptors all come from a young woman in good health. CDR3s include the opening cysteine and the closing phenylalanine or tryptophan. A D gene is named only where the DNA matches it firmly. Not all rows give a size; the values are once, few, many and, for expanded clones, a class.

CDR3: CASSLGPTGTGTEAFF
DNA: TGCGCCAGCAGCTTGGGCCCGACCGGGACAGGGACTGAAGCTTTCTTT
D: TRBD1
V: TRBV5-1
J: TRBJ1-1
length: 16
size: .

CDR3: CASSLVNLNTEAFF
DNA: TGTGCCAGCAGCTTAGTGAACTTGAACACTGAAGCTTTCTTT
D: .
V: TRBV7-8
J: TRBJ1-1
length: 14
size: .

CDR3: CASSLDRGGDTDTQYF
DNA: TGTGCCAGCAGCTTAGACAGGGGGGGGGACACAGATACGCAGTATTTT
D: .
V: TRBV13
J: TRBJ2-3
length: 16
size: .

CDR3: CASGLVLEVRETQYF
DNA: TGTGCTAGTGGTTTGGTACTTGAGGTACGAGAGACCCAGTACTTC
D: .
V: TRBV12-5
J: TRBJ2-5
length: 15
size: once

CDR3: CASSRWSVYEQYF
DNA: TGTGCCAGCAGTCGGTGGTCAGTCTACGAGCAGTACTTC
D: .
V: TRBV28
J: TRBJ2-7
length: 13
size: .

CDR3: CATSESANYGYTF
DNA: TGTGCCACCAGTGAGTCTGCTAACTATGGCTACACCTTC
D: .
V: TRBV24-1
J: TRBJ1-2
length: 13
size: .

CDR3: CASTPDRKNIQYF
DNA: TGTGCCAGCACTCCGGACAGGAAAAACATTCAGTACTTC
D: TRBD1
V: TRBV2
J: TRBJ2-4
length: 13
size: .

CDR3: CASSQESSYEQYF
DNA: TGTGCCAGCAGCCAAGAATCCTCCTACGAGCAGTACTTC
D: .
V: TRBV3-1/TRBV3-2
J: TRBJ2-7
length: 13
size: few

CDR3: CASSQATGGETQYF
DNA: TGCGCCAGCAGCCAAGCGACAGGGGGAGAGACCCAGTACTTC
D: TRBD1
V: TRBV4-3
J: TRBJ2-5
length: 14
size: once

CDR3: CASSEGGPQETQYF
DNA: TGTGCCAGCAGCGAGGGGGGACCACAAGAGACCCAGTACTTC
D: .
V: TRBV5-8
J: TRBJ2-5
length: 14
size: .

CDR3: CSVVGQTNNYGYTF
DNA: TGCAGCGTTGTAGGACAGACAAACAACTATGGCTACACCTTC
D: .
V: TRBV29-1
J: TRBJ1-2
length: 14
size: .

CDR3: CASSVAGTEYGYTF
DNA: TGTGCCAGCAGCGTTGCAGGGACGGAATATGGCTACACCTTC
D: .
V: TRBV9
J: TRBJ1-2
length: 14
size: .

CDR3: CASSYSRAPSEQYF
DNA: TGTGCCAGCAGTTACTCGAGAGCACCCAGCGAGCAGTACTTC
D: .
V: TRBV6-5
J: TRBJ2-7
length: 14
size: .

CDR3: CSASDRDRSYTF
DNA: TGCAGTGCTAGTGATCGGGACAGGAGCTACACCTTC
D: TRBD1
V: TRBV20-1
J: TRBJ1-2
length: 12
size: .

CDR3: CASSLGGDYGYTF
DNA: TGTGCCAGCAGTTTAGGGGGAGACTATGGCTACACCTTC
D: .
V: TRBV12-3/TRBV12-4
J: TRBJ1-2
length: 13
size: .

CDR3: CASSPGAPGANVLTF
DNA: TGTGCCAGCAGCCCGGGGGCGCCTGGGGCCAACGTCCTGACTTTC
D: .
V: TRBV7-9
J: TRBJ2-6
length: 15
size: .

CDR3: CATSRSGIPQSTDTQYF
DNA: TGCGCCACCTCGCGTAGCGGGATCCCGCAGAGCACAGATACGCAGTATTTT
D: TRBD2
V: TRBV4-1
J: TRBJ2-3
length: 17
size: .

CDR3: CASSIGKGAWQPQHF
DNA: TGTGCCAGTAGTATCGGCAAGGGTGCGTGGCAGCCCCAGCATTTT
D: .
V: TRBV19
J: TRBJ1-5
length: 15
size: .

CDR3: CSVEVSGLSNTGELFF
DNA: TGCAGCGTTGAGGTTAGCGGGCTCTCGAACACCGGGGAGCTGTTTTTT
D: TRBD2
V: TRBV29-1
J: TRBJ2-2
length: 16
size: once

CDR3: CATSSLWNSPLHF
DNA: TGTGCCACCAGTTCGTTGTGGAATTCACCCCTCCACTTT
D: .
V: TRBV15
J: TRBJ1-6
length: 13
size: .

CDR3: CASSPGTGGATGYTF
DNA: TGTGCCAGCAGCCCGGGGACAGGGGGCGCCACTGGCTACACCTTC
D: TRBD1
V: TRBV7-6
J: TRBJ1-2
length: 15
size: .

CDR3: CASSLAAFGLNYGYTF
DNA: TGTGCCAGCAGCTTAGCAGCCTTCGGGCTGAACTATGGCTACACCTTC
D: .
V: TRBV7-2
J: TRBJ1-2
length: 16
size: .

CDR3: CASSLTSGNEWGYGYTF
DNA: TGTGCCAGCAGCTTAACCTCTGGAAATGAGTGGGGCTATGGCTACACCTTC
D: .
V: TRBV7-3
J: TRBJ1-2
length: 17
size: .

CDR3: CASSAGSSTDTQYF
DNA: TGTGCCAGCAGTGCCGGGTCTAGCACAGATACGCAGTATTTT
D: .
V: TRBV2
J: TRBJ2-3
length: 14
size: .

CDR3: CASRKLRDSSYEQYF
DNA: TGCGCCAGCCGCAAACTTCGGGACAGCTCCTACGAGCAGTACTTC
D: TRBD1
V: TRBV4-3
J: TRBJ2-7
length: 15
size: few

CDR3: CASSFIRTGGVDTQYF
DNA: TGTGCCAGCAGTTTCATTCGGACAGGGGGCGTAGATACGCAGTATTTT
D: TRBD1
V: TRBV28
J: TRBJ2-3
length: 16
size: once

CDR3: CASTRGGAFGYTF
DNA: TGTGCCAGCACTAGAGGGGGCGCATTCGGCTACACCTTC
D: TRBD1
V: TRBV19
J: TRBJ1-2
length: 13
size: .

CDR3: CASRLIGTGSTDTQYF
DNA: TGTGCCAGCAGGTTAATCGGGACAGGGTCAACAGATACGCAGTATTTT
D: TRBD1
V: TRBV7-2
J: TRBJ2-3
length: 16
size: .

CDR3: CATSGLNYEQYF
DNA: TGTGCCACCTCGGGACTGAATTACGAGCAGTACTTC
D: .
V: TRBV24-1
J: TRBJ2-7
length: 12
size: .

CDR3: CATRIDTGELFF
DNA: TGTGCCACCAGGATCGACACCGGGGAGCTGTTTTTT
D: .
V: TRBV10-3
J: TRBJ2-2
length: 12
size: .

CDR3: CASSLAVNQPQHF
DNA: TGTGCCAGCAGCTTGGCCGTGAATCAGCCCCAGCATTTT
D: .
V: TRBV27
J: TRBJ1-5
length: 13
size: .

CDR3: CSVVGGPRNTEAFF
DNA: TGCAGCGTTGTGGGGGGACCACGAAACACTGAAGCTTTCTTT
D: .
V: TRBV29-1
J: TRBJ1-1
length: 14
size: .

CDR3: CATSAGGSNQPQHF
DNA: TGTGCCACCAGCGCCGGAGGTAGCAATCAGCCCCAGCATTTT
D: .
V: TRBV24-1
J: TRBJ1-5
length: 14
size: .

CDR3: CATPSQAGGYGYTF
DNA: TGTGCCACCCCCAGTCAGGCAGGGGGCTATGGCTACACCTTC
D: TRBD1
V: TRBV28
J: TRBJ1-2
length: 14
size: .

CDR3: CASSVRRGGKGYEQYF
DNA: TGTGCCAGCAGCGTACGTAGGGGGGGCAAAGGGTACGAGCAGTACTTC
D: .
V: TRBV9
J: TRBJ2-7
length: 16
size: once

CDR3: CASRFLGGGGLYNEQFF
DNA: TGTGCCAGCAGATTCCTAGGAGGCGGGGGTCTCTACAATGAGCAGTTCTTC
D: TRBD2
V: TRBV28
J: TRBJ2-1
length: 17
size: .

CDR3: CASSQHPLDTGELFF
DNA: TGCGCCAGCAGCCAACATCCCCTAGACACCGGGGAGCTGTTTTTT
D: .
V: TRBV4-3
J: TRBJ2-2
length: 15
size: once

CDR3: CASKQDRGDTQYF
DNA: TGTGCCAGCAAACAAGACAGGGGAGATACGCAGTATTTT
D: TRBD1
V: TRBV3-1/TRBV3-2
J: TRBJ2-3
length: 13
size: .

CDR3: CASSYRPTSGRAGTDTQYF
DNA: TGTGCCAGCAGTTACCGACCTACTAGCGGGAGGGCCGGAACAGATACGCAGTATTTT
D: TRBD2
V: TRBV27
J: TRBJ2-3
length: 19
size: .